Sequencing of this T cell receptor (beta chain) was carried out in a study of CD8 T cells in Susac syndrome (dated by TCRdb to between 2019 and 2020). About the full investigation: The study used repertoire sequencing to test whether antigen drove CD8+ T cell activation and differentiation in Susac syndrome.

RNA was extracted using the RNeasy kit, and about 0.5 to 1 ug of the RNA was reverse transcribed with random hexamers. The immunoSEQ multiplex PCR assay, covering 54 Vbeta and 13 Jbeta segments, was used to amplify TCR beta CDR3 regions. PCR amplification bias was corrected by using a synthetic template baseline for primer optimization and computational correction. The paper's processing steps were these. Reads were annotated to V, D and J genes according to IMGT and were analyzed with immunoSEQ Analyzer, with only productive sequences retained. Clonality was calculated as one minus the Shannon entropy normalized by log2 of the number of productive unique sequences. Public and private clones were assessed among the 100 most prevalent clones of each patient and control. Clones were defined as Susac-specific when absent from the healthy and MS cohorts, from about 1,100 published viral clones and from other ImmuneACCESS disease sequences. Using fastp trimming at Q25 and MiXCR clonotype assembly, TCRdb reanalyzed the public sequencing data and kept in-frame beta chains. When rows share a CDR3 protein, they turn into one entry using the most common DNA and genes. The V and J calls follow TCRdb's processing rather than the paper's. This sample is represented by fewer than 200,000 distinct CDR3 sequences; approximately 93% of them were singletons. Together, the top ten hold 0.1% of the sample.

Sequences MNHNS (CDR1) and SASEGT (CDR2) are obtained from the germline V gene. From cysteine to phenylalanine, the CDR3 is 16 amino acids long. Just CDR3 DNA is preserved here, 48 bases in frame from base 1. V is pared back by 5 bases and J by 0 bases, with 14 bases lying between the germline termini. High-throughput TCR beta sequencing profiled peripheral blood CD8+ and CD4+ T cells from healthy donors, Susac syndrome patients and multiple sclerosis patients. The healthy donors served as controls matched for age and sex. Bulk CD8+ and CD4+ T cells were purified by magnetic negative isolation, while CD8+ TEMRA cells were enriched using FACS. Blood was drawn into EDTA tubes, processed within 24 hours, and PBMCs were isolated by density gradient centrifugation. PBMCs destined for TCR sequencing were cryopreserved in liquid nitrogen and later thawed in a 37 °C water bath. The sorted or isolated CD4+, CD8+ and CD8+ TEMRA cells had a purity of 90% or higher.

Results and caveats for the whole study, not just this receptor: The study acknowledged that relatively few individuals were included in the TCR sequencing and HLA analysis.

About this clonotype: No antigen is known for it. No base-level quality is on record; no much larger clone is a single base apart.

Sequenced material: CD4+ T cells from PBMCs. This receptor chain uses TRBV6-1 and TRBJ2-4; a tentative D match to TRBD2 spans 5 bases. This receptor was taken from a human donor in good health. The CDR3 reads as follows: CASSTTKRLAKNIQYF. The nucleotide sequence is TGTGCCAGCAGTACCACCAAGCGGCTAGCCAAAAACATTCAGTACTTC.